A selection of T cell receptor beta chains follows, all from one sample in a study of lymphopenia after photon versus proton radiotherapy. Data came from immunoSEQ multiplex PCR; TCRdb stores just in-frame clones and leaves some out. The sample contains 25,000 to 30,000 clones, around nine tenths of which appear only once. This material consisted of peripheral blood, taken from a patient treated with proton-based radiotherapy. Source of these receptors: a woman aged 55-69 years with cholangiocarcinoma. Some clones in this sample may be carry-over from other donors' samples. CDR3s include the opening cysteine and the closing phenylalanine or tryptophan. D genes are given only for firm matches.

D	V	J	CDR3	DNA
NA	TRBV9	TRBJ2-5	CASSVGALEETQYF	TGTGCCAGCAGCGTAGGAGCCCTGGAAGAGACCCAGTACTTC
TRBD1	TRBV9	TRBJ2-7	CASSQGQGVSTLYEQYF	TGTGCCAGCAGCCAAGGACAGGGCGTAAGTACACTCTACGAGCAGTACTTC
TRBD2	TRBV9	TRBJ2-2	CASSVSSGSSPGELFF	TGTGCCAGCAGCGTCTCTAGCGGGAGCTCTCCCGGGGAGCTGTTTTTT
NA	TRBV5-5	TRBJ1-2	CASSLLGYYGYTF	TGTGCCAGCAGCTTGCTAGGGTACTATGGCTACACCTTC
NA	TRBV4-1	TRBJ2-3	CASSQDTKLAYPQYF	TGCGCCAGCAGCCAAGATACCAAGTTGGCGTATCCGCAGTATTTT
NA	TRBV4-1	TRBJ2-3	CASSQVGADTDTQYF	TGCGCCAGCAGCCAAGTGGGGGCAGACACAGATACGCAGTATTTT
NA	TRBV5-8	TRBJ1-5	CASSMIGRDEPQHF	TGTGCCAGCAGCATGATAGGCAGGGATGAGCCCCAGCATTTT
NA	TRBV11-2	TRBJ2-5	CASSSWDLRETQYF	TGTGCCAGCAGCTCTTGGGATTTACGGGAGACCCAGTACTTC
NA	TRBV11-1	TRBJ2-2	CASSTGRTSFTGELFF	TGTGCCAGCAGCACGGGACGGACCTCCTTCACCGGGGAGCTGTTTTTT
TRBD1	TRBV25-1	TRBJ1-2	CASSRGQGAIGYTF	TGTGCCAGCAGTCGGGGACAGGGGGCGATAGGCTACACCTTC
NA	TRBV7-6	TRBJ2-7	CASSSQGGPYYQQYF	TGTGCCAGCAGCTCTCAGGGGGGACCCTATTACCAGCAGTACTTC